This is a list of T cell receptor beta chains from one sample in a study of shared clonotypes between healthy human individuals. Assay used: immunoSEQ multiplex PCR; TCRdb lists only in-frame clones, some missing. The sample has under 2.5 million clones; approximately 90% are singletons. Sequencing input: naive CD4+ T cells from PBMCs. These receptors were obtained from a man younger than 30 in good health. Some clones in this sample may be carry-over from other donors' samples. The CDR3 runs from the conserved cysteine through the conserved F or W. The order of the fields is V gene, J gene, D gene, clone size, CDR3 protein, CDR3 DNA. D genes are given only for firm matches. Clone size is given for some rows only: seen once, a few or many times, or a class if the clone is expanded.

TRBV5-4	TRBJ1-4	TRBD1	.	CASSLAGAGGRGKLFF	TGTGCCAGCAGCTTGGCCGGGGCAGGGGGGAGAGGAAAACTGTTTTTT
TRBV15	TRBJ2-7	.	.	CATSRGTDSTYEQYF	TGTGCCACCAGCAGAGGGACAGACTCTACCTACGAGCAGTACTTC
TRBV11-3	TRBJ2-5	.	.	CASSFGGDQETQYF	TGTGCCAGCAGCTTCGGAGGGGACCAAGAGACCCAGTACTTC
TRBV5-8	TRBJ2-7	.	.	CASSRPGRGRNSYEQYF	TGTGCCAGCAGCCGACCCGGGCGGGGCAGGAATTCCTACGAGCAGTACTTC
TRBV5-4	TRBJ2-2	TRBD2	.	CASSRTSGRPTGELFF	TGTGCCAGCAGCAGGACTAGCGGGAGACCCACCGGGGAGCTGTTTTTT
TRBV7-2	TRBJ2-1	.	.	CASSLLRRTAAYNEQFF	TGTGCCAGCAGCCTACTCCGGCGTACTGCGGCCTACAATGAGCAGTTCTTC
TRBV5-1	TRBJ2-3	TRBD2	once	CASSPSLAGGRSTQYF	TGCGCCAGCAGCCCCTCTCTAGCGGGAGGCCGTAGTACGCAGTATTTT
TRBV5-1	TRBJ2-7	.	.	CASSWDGWGPYEQYF	TGCGCCAGCAGCTGGGACGGCTGGGGGCCCTACGAGCAGTACTTC
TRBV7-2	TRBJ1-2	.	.	CASSLSRANYGYTF	TGTGCCAGCAGCTTAAGCAGGGCCAACTATGGCTACACCTTC
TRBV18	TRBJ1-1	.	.	CASSEQGISTEAFF	TGTGCCAGCTCAGAGCAGGGGATCTCCACTGAAGCTTTCTTT
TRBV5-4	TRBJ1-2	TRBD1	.	CASSDGTEANYGYTF	TGTGCCAGCAGCGATGGGACAGAAGCTAACTATGGCTACACCTTC
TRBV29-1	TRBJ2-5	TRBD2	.	CSVEQRLAQETQYF	TGCAGCGTTGAACAAAGACTAGCGCAGGAGACCCAGTACTTC
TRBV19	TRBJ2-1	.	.	CASSNPWTQRLYNEQFF	TGTGCCAGTAGTAATCCTTGGACCCAGAGGCTATACAATGAGCAGTTCTTC
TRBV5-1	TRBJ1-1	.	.	CASSLVGGRQTEAFF	TGCGCCAGCAGCTTGGTAGGGGGGCGGCAAACTGAAGCTTTCTTT
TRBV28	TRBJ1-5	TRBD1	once	CASSLLGQVGNQPQHF	TGTGCCAGCAGTTTATTAGGACAGGTGGGCAATCAGCCCCAGCATTTT
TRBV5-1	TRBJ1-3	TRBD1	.	CASSHDRGSWSGNTIYF	TGCGCCAGCAGCCACGACAGGGGCTCTTGGTCTGGAAACACCATATATTTT
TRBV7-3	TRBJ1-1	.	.	CASSQTVNTEAFF	TGTGCCAGCAGCCAAACAGTGAACACTGAAGCTTTCTTT
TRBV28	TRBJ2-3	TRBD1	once	CASSGTVSTQYF	TGTGCCAGCAGTGGGACAGTCAGTACGCAGTATTTT
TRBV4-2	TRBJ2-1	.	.	CASSQDGGGSSYNEQFF	TGTGCCAGCAGCCAAGACGGCGGAGGGAGCTCCTACAATGAGCAGTTCTTC
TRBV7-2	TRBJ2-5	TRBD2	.	CASSLGREGETQYF	TGTGCCAGCAGCTTGGGCAGGGAGGGAGAGACCCAGTACTTC
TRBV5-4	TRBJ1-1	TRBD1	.	CASSPQRQGMNTEAFF	TGTGCCAGCAGCCCACAGAGACAGGGCATGAACACTGAAGCTTTCTTT
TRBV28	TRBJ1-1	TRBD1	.	CASSAFDRTGDTEAFF	TGTGCCAGCAGTGCCTTCGACCGGACAGGGGACACTGAAGCTTTCTTT
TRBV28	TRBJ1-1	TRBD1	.	CASSLTGAEAFF	TGTGCCAGCAGCCTGACAGGGGCTGAAGCTTTCTTT
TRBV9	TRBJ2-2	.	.	CASSVEGLVGTGELFF	TGTGCCAGCAGCGTAGAGGGGCTCGTCGGAACCGGGGAGCTGTTTTTT
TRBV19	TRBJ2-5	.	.	CASSMRDFVETQYF	TGTGCCAGTAGTATGAGGGATTTCGTAGAGACCCAGTACTTC
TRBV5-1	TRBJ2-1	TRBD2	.	CASRPRLAGRYNEQFF	TGCGCCAGCAGACCAAGACTAGCGGGCCGCTACAATGAGCAGTTCTTC
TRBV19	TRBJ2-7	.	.	CASSIAAGARGEQYF	TGTGCCAGTAGTATAGCCGCCGGGGCACGGGGCGAGCAGTACTTC
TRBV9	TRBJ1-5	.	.	CASSVDHHSPQHF	TGTGCCAGCAGCGTCGATCATCACTCGCCCCAGCATTTT
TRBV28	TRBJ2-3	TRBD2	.	CASSTRTGDSKASGSTDTQYF	TGTGCCAGCTCGACCCGTACCGGGGATTCGAAGGCTAGCGGGAGCACAGATACGCAGTATTTT
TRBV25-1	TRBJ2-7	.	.	CASSEPDSWPYEQYF	TGTGCCAGCAGTGAACCGGACAGCTGGCCCTACGAGCAGTACTTC
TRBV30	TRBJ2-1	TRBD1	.	CAWTKTGPWDEQFF	TGTGCCTGGACCAAGACAGGGCCGTGGGATGAGCAGTTCTTC
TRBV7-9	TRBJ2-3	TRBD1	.	CASRITGANFPYF	TGTGCCAGCAGGATCACAGGGGCGAATTTTCCTTATTTT
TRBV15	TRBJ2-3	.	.	CATSRAGARTDTQYF	TGTGCCACCAGCAGAGCAGGGGCGAGAACAGATACGCAGTATTTT
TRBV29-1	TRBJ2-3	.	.	CSVGPATDTQYF	TGCAGCGTTGGTCCAGCCACAGATACGCAGTATTTT
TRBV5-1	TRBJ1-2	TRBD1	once	CASSYQTRTGGFNYGYTF	TGCGCCAGCAGCTACCAAACTAGGACAGGGGGCTTTAACTATGGCTACACCTTC
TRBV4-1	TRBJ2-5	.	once	CASSPGGEETQYF	TGCGCCAGCAGCCCCGGTGGGGAGGAGACCCAGTACTTC
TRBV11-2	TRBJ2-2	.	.	CASSLNFEAGELFF	TGTGCCAGCAGCTTAAACTTCGAGGCCGGGGAGCTGTTTTTT
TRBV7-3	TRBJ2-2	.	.	CASSLGGRTFNTGELFF	TGTGCCAGCAGCTTAGGGGGGAGGACTTTTAACACCGGGGAGCTGTTTTTT
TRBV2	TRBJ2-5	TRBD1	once	CASKSTGSETQYF	TGTGCCAGCAAATCGACAGGGTCAGAGACCCAGTACTTC
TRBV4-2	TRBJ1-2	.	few	CASSQGQNLYGYTF	TGTGCCAGCAGCCAAGGACAGAACCTTTATGGCTACACCTTC
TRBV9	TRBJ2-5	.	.	CASSVEGSHQETQYF	TGTGCCAGCAGCGTAGAGGGGTCTCATCAAGAGACCCAGTACTTC
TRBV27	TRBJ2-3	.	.	CASSLRDTQYF	TGTGCCAGCAGTCTGAGGGATACGCAGTATTTT
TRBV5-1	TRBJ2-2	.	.	CASRKQGVAGELFF	TGCGCCAGCAGGAAACAAGGGGTGGCCGGGGAGCTGTTTTTT